These 6 T cell receptor beta chains were all obtained from the same sample, sequenced in a study of human T cells and chemical hapten exposure. TCRdb passed the RACE reads through MiXCR, listing each CDR3 protein once. The sample contains approximately 80,000 distinct CDR3 sequences, more than 10% of which appear only once. Indicated time point: patch test 3, about 24 weeks after DPC sensitization. The treatment is: therapeutic diphenylcyclopropenone sensitization with weekly scalp DPC. The sample here was whole blood, taken in connection with sensitization to the hapten diphenylcyclopropenone (DPC). All receptors derive from a woman aged 50 to 65 with alopecia areata. Some clones in this sample may be carry-over from other donors' samples.

Many counts were recorded for this clonotype. The chain uses TRBV30 and TRBJ2-1; D is unresolved. The CDR3 totals 11 residues. V lost 7 bases and J lost 10, with 14 bases in between. Germline lookup yields CDR1 GTSNPN and CDR2 SVGIG (reference sequence). CDR3 coding DNA: TGTGCCTCCCTTTTGGGCCCAGAGCAGTTCTTC. This codes for CASLLGPEQFF. The full variable domain, with the rest looked up from reference TRBV30 and TRBJ2-1, is SQTIHQWPATLVQPVGSPLSLECTVEGTSNPNLYWYRQAAGRGLQLLFYSVGIGQISSEVPQNLSASRPQDRQFILSSKKLLLSDSGFYLCASLLGPEQFFGPGTRLTVL.

Many counts were recorded for this clonotype. V is TRBV5-1 and J is TRBJ1-1; 8 bases align to TRBD1. CDR1 is SGHRS, CDR2 YFSETQ, per germline. V trimming: 3 bases; J trimming: 6 bases; junction bases outside the gene matches: 22. This CDR3 contains 19 residues. DNA of the CDR3: TGCGCCAGCAGCTCAGGGGGCTGGTCGGAAGCAGGGGACTACGCTGAAGCTTTCTTT. Translating gives CASSSGGWSEAGDYAEAFF.

The gene calls are TRBV5-1 and TRBJ1-5; D is possibly TRBD1 (6 bases). From germline, CDR1 is SGHRS and CDR2 YFSETQ. The CDR3 is 14 amino acids. V lost 0 bases and J lost 6, with 10 bases in between. CDR3 bases: TGCGCCAGCAGCTTGGAAGGGGGAACTCAGCCCCAGCATTTT. This sequence encodes CASSLEGGTQPQHF.

This clonotype was detected ten times or more. This sequence joins TRBV6-1 and TRBJ1-4, with D possibly matching TRBD1 (5 bases). The V gene lost 1 base and the J gene lost 15 bases, with 15 bases spanning the gap. Germline V gene sequence: CDR1 MNHNS, CDR2 SASEGT. The CDR3 runs to 13 residues. The chain's CDR3 is CASSEEAGSSLFF. CDR3 coding DNA: TGTGCCAGCAGTGAAGAGGCAGGGTCGTCTTTGTTTTTT.

This clonotype was detected only a few times. The J gene is TRBJ1-1, the V gene TRBV2; tentatively, D is TRBD1 (5 bases). CDR3 size: 13 residues. Trimming left V 6 bases short and J 1 base short, with 9 bases between. The germline V gene encodes CDR1 SNHLY and CDR2 FYNNEI. This CDR3 is CASSNTGNTEAFF. CDR3 sequence (DNA): TGTGCCAGCAGCAACACAGGGAACACTGAAGCTTTCTTT.

This clonotype was picked up a small number of times. V usage is TRBV6-6 and J usage is TRBJ1-1; TRBD1 is a possible D gene (6 bases). This CDR3 is built from 14 residues. The V gene lost 0 bases and the J gene lost 4 bases, with 9 bases spanning the gap. Germline V gives CDR1 MNHNY, CDR2 SVGAGI (reference sequence). The chain's CDR3 is CASSYSAGATEAFF. DNA for the CDR3: TGTGCCAGCAGTTACTCGGCAGGGGCCACTGAAGCTTTCTTT.